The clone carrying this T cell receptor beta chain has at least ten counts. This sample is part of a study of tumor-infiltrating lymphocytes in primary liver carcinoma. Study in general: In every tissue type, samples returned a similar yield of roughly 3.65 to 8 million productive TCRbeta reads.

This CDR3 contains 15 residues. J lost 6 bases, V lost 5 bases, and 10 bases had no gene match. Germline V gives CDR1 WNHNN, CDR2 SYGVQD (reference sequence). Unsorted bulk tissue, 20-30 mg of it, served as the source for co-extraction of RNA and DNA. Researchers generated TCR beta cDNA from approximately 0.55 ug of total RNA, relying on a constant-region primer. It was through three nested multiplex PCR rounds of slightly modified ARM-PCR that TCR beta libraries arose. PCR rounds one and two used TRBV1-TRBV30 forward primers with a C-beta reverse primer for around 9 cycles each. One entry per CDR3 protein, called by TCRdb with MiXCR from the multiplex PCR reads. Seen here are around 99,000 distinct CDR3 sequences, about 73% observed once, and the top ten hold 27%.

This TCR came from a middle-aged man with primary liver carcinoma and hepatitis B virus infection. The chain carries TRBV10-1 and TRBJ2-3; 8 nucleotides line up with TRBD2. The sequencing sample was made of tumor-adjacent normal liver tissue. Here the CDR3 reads CASSQRERVPDTQYF. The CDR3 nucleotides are TGCGCCAGCAGTCAGCGGGAGAGGGTTCCGGATACGCAGTATTTT.